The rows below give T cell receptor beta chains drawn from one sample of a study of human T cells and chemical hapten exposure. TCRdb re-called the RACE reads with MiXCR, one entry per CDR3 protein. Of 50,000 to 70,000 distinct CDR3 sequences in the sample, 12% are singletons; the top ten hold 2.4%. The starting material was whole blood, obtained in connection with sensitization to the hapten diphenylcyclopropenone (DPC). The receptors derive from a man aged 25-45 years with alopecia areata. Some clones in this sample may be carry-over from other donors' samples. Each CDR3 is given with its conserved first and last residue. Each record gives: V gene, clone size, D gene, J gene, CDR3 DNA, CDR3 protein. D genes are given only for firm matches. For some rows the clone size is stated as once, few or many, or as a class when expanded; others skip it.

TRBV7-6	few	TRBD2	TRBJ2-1	TGTGCCACAAAGCGGGGGCCCCAGACCTACAATGAGCAGTTCTTC	CATKRGPQTYNEQFF
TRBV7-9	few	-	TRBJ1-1	TGTGCCAGCAGTCCCGGAAGAGCTTTCTTT	CASSPGRAFF
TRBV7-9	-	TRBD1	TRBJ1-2	TGTGCCAGCAGCCCCGGACAGGGTAGTCACTATGGCTACACCTTC	CASSPGQGSHYGYTF
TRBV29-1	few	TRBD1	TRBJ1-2	TGCAGCGTTGAAGGGCGTAGGGGGCGCTTGAGGAATGGCTACACCTTC	CSVEGRRGRLRNGYTF
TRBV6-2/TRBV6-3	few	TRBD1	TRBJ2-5	TGTGCCAGCAGTTACCCTAGACAGGGGGAAGAGACCCAGTACTTC	CASSYPRQGEETQYF
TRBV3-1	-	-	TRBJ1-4	TGTGCCAGCAGTGGGACATCGGGGGAAAAACTGTTTTTT	CASSGTSGEKLFF
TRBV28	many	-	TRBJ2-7	TGTGCCAGCAGTCCCCCGGGCCTCTCCTACGAGCAGTACTTC	CASSPPGLSYEQYF
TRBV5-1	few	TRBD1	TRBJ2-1	TGCGCCAGCAGCGTGAACAGGGGCGCCTACAATGAGCAGTTCTTC	CASSVNRGAYNEQFF
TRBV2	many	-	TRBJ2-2	TGTGCCAGCAATTGGGAGACGAACACCGGGGAGCTGTTTTTT	CASNWETNTGELFF
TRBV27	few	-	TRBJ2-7	TGTGCCAGCAGTTTTGTGGGGCAGGCCTACGAGCAGTACTTC	CASSFVGQAYEQYF
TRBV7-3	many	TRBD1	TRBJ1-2	TGTGCCAGCAGCCCCCAAACAGGGGACTATGGCTACACCTTC	CASSPQTGDYGYTF
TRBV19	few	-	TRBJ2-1	TGTGCCAGTAGTACTTCAGTGAGCTCCTACAATGAGCAGTTCTTC	CASSTSVSSYNEQFF
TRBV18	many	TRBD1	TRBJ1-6	TGTGCCAGCTCACCGGGGGACAGTCCATCACCCCTCCACTTT	CASSPGDSPSPLHF
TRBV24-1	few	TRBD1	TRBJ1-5	TGTGCCACCAGTGGACAGGGTACCAGCAATCAGCCCCAGCATTTT	CATSGQGTSNQPQHF
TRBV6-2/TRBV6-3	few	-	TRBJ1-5	TGTGCCAGCAGGTCGCAGGGCGGCCAGCCCCAGCATTTT	CASRSQGGQPQHF
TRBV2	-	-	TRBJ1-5	TGTGCCAGCAGTGAAGCGGTGGGGGGCCATCAGCCCCAGCATTTT	CASSEAVGGHQPQHF
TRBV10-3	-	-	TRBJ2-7	TGTGCCATCAGTGTCAATAATCAACCCTCCTACGAGCAGTACTTC	CAISVNNQPSYEQYF
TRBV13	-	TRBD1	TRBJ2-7	TGTGCCAGCAGCTTGCCCAGGAGACAGGGGGACGAGCAGTACTTC	CASSLPRRQGDEQYF
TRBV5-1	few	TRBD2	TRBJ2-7	TGCGCCAGCAGACTAGCGCCATCGGGACCCCCGGGCGAGCAGTACTTC	CASRLAPSGPPGEQYF
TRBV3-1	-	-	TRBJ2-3	TGTGCCAGCAGCCAAGATTACGTCACCACAGATACGCAGTATTTT	CASSQDYVTTDTQYF
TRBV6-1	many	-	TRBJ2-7	TGTGCCAGCAGCGAATACCAGGACGAGCAGTACTTC	CASSEYQDEQYF
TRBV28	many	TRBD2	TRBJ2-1	TGTGCCAGTGGTTTCGTACTAGCGGGATACAATGAGCAGTTCTTC	CASGFVLAGYNEQFF
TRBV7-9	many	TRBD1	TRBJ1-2	TGTGCCAGCAGTATCTCCGGGACAGGGGGAATGTTCGGCACCTTC	CASSISGTGGMFGTF
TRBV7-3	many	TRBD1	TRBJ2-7	TGTGCCAGCAGCCCGAGACAGGGGGCGAACGAGCAGTACTTC	CASSPRQGANEQYF
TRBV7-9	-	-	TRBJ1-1	TGTGCCAGCAGCCCCCAAGCTACTCCTGGCACTGAAGCTTTCTTT	CASSPQATPGTEAFF
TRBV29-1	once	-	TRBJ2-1	TGCAGCGTCGATACTGAAATCCGCGAGCAGTTCTTC	CSVDTEIREQFF
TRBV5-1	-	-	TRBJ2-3	TGCGCCAGCAGCGGAGGGTTATCCGATACGCAGTATTTT	CASSGGLSDTQYF
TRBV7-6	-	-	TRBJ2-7	TGTGCCAGCAGCCCGGACGGGACACCTTCCTACGAGCAGTACTTC	CASSPDGTPSYEQYF
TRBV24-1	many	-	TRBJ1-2	TGTGCCACCAGCCGAGGGACCGACTATGGCTACACCTTC	CATSRGTDYGYTF
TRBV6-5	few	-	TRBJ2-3	TGTGCCAGCAGTAAGGAGGGGGCCCTAGATACGCAGTATTTT	CASSKEGALDTQYF
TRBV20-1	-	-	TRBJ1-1	TGCAGTGCTAGAGACGGGAGCATGAACACTGAAGCTTTCTTT	CSARDGSMNTEAFF
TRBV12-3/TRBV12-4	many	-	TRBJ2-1	TGTGCCAGCACCTACGCGACAGGTTTTTACTACAATGAGCAGTTCTTC	CASTYATGFYYNEQFF
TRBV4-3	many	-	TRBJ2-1	TGCGCCAGCAGCAGCCGTTCGGGGAGCTCCTACAATGAGCAGTTCTTC	CASSSRSGSSYNEQFF
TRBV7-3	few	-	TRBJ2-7	TGTGCCAGCAGCTGGAGGGACAGCTACGAGCAGTACTTC	CASSWRDSYEQYF
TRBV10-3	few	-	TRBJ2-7	TGTGCCATCAGTCCCTCCTACGAGCAGTACTTC	CAISPSYEQYF
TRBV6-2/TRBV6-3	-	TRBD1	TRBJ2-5	TGTGCCAGCACCGCCCACACCGGGACAGGACAAGAGACCCAGTACTTC	CASTAHTGTGQETQYF
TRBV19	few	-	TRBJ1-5	TGTGCCAGTAGTATCGTAGGGGTCTCTCAGCCCCAGCATTTT	CASSIVGVSQPQHF
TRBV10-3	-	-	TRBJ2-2	TGTGCCATCGGGGAAGGGGCTTACACCGGGGAGCTGTTTTTT	CAIGEGAYTGELFF
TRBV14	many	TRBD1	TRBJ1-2	TGTGCCATTCAGGGGGCGGATGGCTACACCTTC	CAIQGADGYTF
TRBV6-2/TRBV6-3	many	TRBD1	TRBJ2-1	TGTGCCAGCAGTCGGACAGGGTACAATGAGCAGTTCTTC	CASSRTGYNEQFF